The present TCR beta chain was sequenced within a study of cytomegalovirus exposure and HLA in healthy donors. Study findings and constraints: Altogether, about 160 TCR beta chains were recorded as cytomegalovirus-associated. Analysis performed later found roughly 18,000 TCR beta sequences associated with HLA alleles at 0.05 false discovery rate. Previously analyzed data showed that most TCR beta V segments were productive at a frequency of about 90% or about 30%. Excluded: some indistinguishable V segments such as TRBV6-2 and TRBV6-3.

The ends lost 4 bases at V and 2 bases at J; junction bases unmatched: 4. The germline gives CDR1 SGHDT, CDR2 YYEEEE. CDR3 size: 14 residues. This clone was observed a single time. What it binds is not known. PCR employed 60 Vbeta and 13 Jbeta primers. Here immunoSEQ multiplex PCR was the method, and the copy in TCRdb shows in-frame clones only, minus some. The table lists tens of thousands of clones, around 83% of them singletons. The rearrangement joins TRBV5-6 to TRBJ2-7, with TRBD1 matching over 9 bases. This sequence originates from a young man in good health and CMV-seronegative. The sample was PBMCs. The CDR3 DNA is TGTGCCAGCAGCCACTACAGGGGGCCCTACGAGCAGTACTTC. It specifies CASSHYRGPYEQYF.